The 26 T cell receptor beta chains below were found in one sample sequenced in a study of OX40 agonist ivuxolimab in advanced cancers. Profiling relied on immunoSEQ multiplex PCR, and the TCRdb table lists in-frame clones only, not all of them. The sample holds fewer than 65,000 clones, about 90% seen once. Sequencing used CD4+ or CD8+ T cells sorted from blood, obtained in a trial of the OX40 agonist ivuxolimab. These receptors all come from an adult with an advanced solid tumor such as melanoma, head and neck, liver or kidney cancer.

The chain has TRBV7-6 and TRBJ2-1; TRBD1 agrees at 10 bases. The V gene end was trimmed by 5 bases and the J gene end by 8 bases; junction bases not matched to a gene: 6. Germline CDR1 SGHVS, CDR2 FNYEAQ. This CDR3 region has 14 residues. The CDR3 region is CASSPDRGGYEQFF. The CDR3 nucleotides are TGTGCCAGCAGCCCGGACAGGGGGGGCTATGAGCAGTTCTTC. Variable domain in full (rest from reference TRBV7-6 and TRBJ2-1): GAGVSQSPRYKVTKRGQDVALRCDPISGHVSLYWYRQALGQGPEFLTYFNYEAQQDKSGLPNDRFSAERPEGSISTLTIQRTEQRDSAMYRCASSPDRGGYEQFFGPGTRLTVL.

The chain carries TRBV6-5 and TRBJ1-4, with D hard to call. V was pared by 0 bases and J by 8 bases, with 16 bases between. This CDR3 contains 16 residues. In germline, CDR1 is MNHEY, CDR2 SVGAGI. Written as DNA, the CDR3 is TGTGCCAGCAGTTACTCGAGTCTTCCCCCTCTCGAAAAACTGTTTTTT. Amino acid sequence: CASSYSSLPPLEKLFF.

V is TRBV27 and J is TRBJ2-3, with D perhaps TRBD2 (6 bases). CDR3 length: 12 residues. Germline CDR1 and CDR2: MNHEY and SMNVEV (reference sequence). V gave up 6 bases and J gave up 8 bases, with 12 bases separating them. The CDR3 sequence: CASRTVGGTQYF. The CDR3 DNA reads TGTGCCAGCAGGACAGTGGGGGGTACGCAGTATTTT.

V and J are TRBV25-1 and TRBJ1-6; D unresolved. The germline V and J ends were trimmed by 6 bases and 6 bases, with 12 bases remaining between them. From germline, CDR1 is MGHDK and CDR2 SYGVNS. This CDR3 spans 14 amino acids. In nucleotides, the CDR3 is TGTGCCAGCAGGGGCCCTCTAGCTAATTCACCCCTCCACTTT. Amino acids: CASRGPLANSPLHF.

The count of this clone is one. The chain has TRBV6-1 and TRBJ2-7; 12 bases map to TRBD2. The V and J ends lost 10 bases and 4 bases, in that order; junction bases with no gene match: 5. Germline values: CDR1 MNHNS, CDR2 SASEGT. The CDR3 consists of 13 residues. CDR3 loop: CATSTSGSYEQYF. The DNA of the CDR3 is TGTGCCACCTCGACTAGCGGGAGTTACGAGCAGTACTTC.

This chain uses TRBV5-4 with TRBJ2-5; 8 bases agree with TRBD1. V shed 1 base and J 5 bases; nucleotides not matched to a gene: 4. The CDR3 sequence is 14 residues long. Germline V CDR1 and CDR2: SGHNT, YYREEE (reference sequence). This chain's CDR3 is CASSLTGGRETQYF. CDR3 nucleotides: TGTGCCAGCAGCTTGACAGGGGGGCGGGAGACCCAGTACTTC.

As regards this clone: Other DNA sequences in this specimen translate into the identical CDR3. The chain links TRBV5-1 to TRBJ2-3, with TRBD2 identical over 10 bases. V shed 4 bases and J 3 bases; nucleotides not matched to a gene: 5. From germline, CDR1 is SGHRS and CDR2 YFSETQ. The CDR3 consists of 15 residues. The CDR3 nucleotides are TGCGCCAGCAGCCTCCGGACTAGCGGTACAGATACGCAGTATTTT. It specifies CASSLRTSGTDTQYF.

The J gene is TRBJ2-5, the V gene TRBV7-3; D gene ambiguous. Germline V gene lookup returns CDR1 SGHTA and CDR2 FQGTGA. V lost 5 bases and J lost 1, with 8 bases in between. The CDR3 consists of 13 residues. The CDR3 protein is CASSNRAQETQYF. The CDR3 bases are TGTGCCAGCAGCAACCGGGCCCAAGAGACCCAGTACTTC.

The chain links TRBV2 to TRBJ2-2, with TRBD2 matching over 11 bases. Germline CDR1 is SNHLY and CDR2 is FYNNEI. The V segment lost 6 bases and the J segment 6 bases; nucleotides outside the gene matches: 6. The CDR3 runs 15 residues. CDR3 nucleotides: TGTGCCAGCAGCCCTCCGGGACTAGCGGCCGGGGAGCTGTTTTTT. Amino acid sequence: CASSPPGLAAGELFF.

The chain uses TRBV23-1 and TRBJ2-3; TRBD2 might be the D (5 bases). TRBV23-1 is designated an ORF whose function remains uncertain. CDR3 length equals 17 residues. V gave up 0 bases and J gave up 3 bases, with 16 bases separating them. The DNA of the CDR3 is TGCGCCAGCAGTCAATCCCCCAGTGGCGGGTGGACAGATACGCAGTATTTT. Translated: CASSQSPSGGWTDTQYF.

The chain recombines TRBV28 with TRBJ1-2; tentative D call: TRBD1 (6 bases). The germline V gene encodes CDR1 MDHEN and CDR2 SYDVKM. V lost 7 bases and J lost 6, with 18 bases in between. The CDR3 extends over 14 amino acids. CDR3 in amino acids: CASTQRGTIDGYTF. The CDR3 nucleotides read TGTGCCAGCACCCAAAGGGGGACAATAGATGGCTACACCTTC.

The rearrangement uses TRBV6-1 and TRBJ1-1; D unclear. The CDR3 runs 14 residues. Trimming removed 6 bases from V and 1 base from J, with 12 bases in between. Germline lookup yields CDR1 MNHNS and CDR2 SASEGT. CDR3 region: CASRNLERNTEAFF. DNA of the CDR3: TGTGCCAGCAGGAACCTCGAGAGGAACACTGAAGCTTTCTTT.

With regard to this clone: This sample includes further DNA sequences coding for the same CDR3. This CDR3 reads CASSELQGGGLGEQYF. As DNA, the CDR3 is TGTGCCAGCAGCGAGTTACAGGGGGGGGGCTTGGGCGAGCAGTACTTC. The chain couples TRBV9 to TRBJ2-7, with D tentatively TRBD1 (8 bases). V dropped 3 bases and J dropped 6 bases, with 22 bases sitting between them. Per the germline V gene, CDR1 is SGDLS and CDR2 is YYNGEE. This CDR3 has 16 amino acids.

The chain combines TRBV28 with TRBJ2-5; 8 bases fit TRBD2. The CDR3 covers 15 residues. Germline trimming cut 5 bases from V and 2 bases from J; bases unmatched to any gene: 7. Germline V gives CDR1 MDHEN, CDR2 SYDVKM. CDR3 in amino acids: CASSGAGVWQETQYF. For the CDR3, the DNA is TGTGCCAGCAGTGGAGCGGGAGTGTGGCAAGAGACCCAGTACTTC.

The chain carries TRBV7-2 and TRBJ2-5; D may be TRBD1 or TRBD2 (5 bases each). Germline V CDR1 and CDR2: SGHTA, FQGNSA. The V end was cut by 1 base, the J end by 4 bases, with 10 bases between. The CDR3 runs to 14 residues. CDR3 nucleotide sequence: TGTGCCAGCAGCTTAGTAGGGACGTCAGAGACCCAGTACTTC. Translating gives CASSLVGTSETQYF.

This chain uses TRBV7-2 with TRBJ1-5, with 12 bases identical to TRBD1. V lost 5 bases to trimming and J lost 6 bases; unmatched junction nucleotides: 5. Germline V gene sequence: CDR1 SGHTA, CDR2 FQGNSA. This CDR3 has 15 amino acids. In nucleotides, the CDR3 is TGTGCCAGCAGCCGGGACAGGGGGCGATTTCAGCCCCAGCATTTT. Translated: CASSRDRGRFQPQHF.

V gene TRBV28 combines with J gene TRBJ2-3; the D gene is possibly TRBD1 (6 bases). Germline-derived CDR1 and CDR2 are MDHEN and SYDVKM. V was clipped by 1 base and J by 2 bases, with 10 bases between them. The CDR3 runs to 15 residues. The DNA of the CDR3 is TGTGCCAGCAGTTTATCGGACAGACCCACAGATACGCAGTATTTT. Protein sequence: CASSLSDRPTDTQYF.

V usage is TRBV15 and J usage is TRBJ1-4; unclear D gene. Trimming took 2 bases from V and 5 from J, leaving 15 bases between them. The CDR3 is 16 residues long. Germline CDR1 reads LNHNV; CDR2 reads YYDKDF (reference sequence). The CDR3 loop is CATSRNRDEGNEKLFF. CDR3 coding DNA: TGTGCCACCAGCAGAAACCGGGATGAGGGCAATGAAAAACTGTTTTTT. Filled out from reference TRBV15 and TRBJ1-4, the complete variable domain reads DAMVIQNPRYQVTQFGKPVTLSCSQTLNHNVMYWYQQKSSQAPKLLFHYYDKDFNNEADTPDNFQSRRPNTSFCFLDIRSPGLGDTAMYLCATSRNRDEGNEKLFFGSGTQLSVL.

DNA for the CDR3: TGTGCCAGCAGTGAATCGGGCAGGGTGGGATACACAGATACGCAGTATTTT. This translates into CASSESGRVGYTDTQYF. The V gene is TRBV25-1, the J gene TRBJ2-3, with a weak D call TRBD1 (5 bases). CDR3 length equals 17 residues. Germline-derived CDR1 and CDR2 are MGHDK and SYGVNS. Trimming left V 1 base short and J 2 bases short, with 16 bases between. The full variable domain, with the rest looked up from reference TRBV25-1 and TRBJ2-3, is EADIYQTPRYLVIGTGKKITLECSQTMGHDKMYWYQQDPGMELHLIHYSYGVNSTEKGDLSSESTVSRIRTEHFPLTLESARPSHTSQYLCASSESGRVGYTDTQYFGPGTRLTVL.

The genes are TRBV28 and TRBJ2-7; 10 bases align to TRBD2. The trim removed 0 bases at V and 6 bases at J, leaving 5 bases unmatched. Germline values: CDR1 MDHEN, CDR2 SYDVKM. The CDR3 is 15 amino acids. The CDR3 sequence: CASSLWTLAGAEQYF. CDR3 nucleotide sequence: TGTGCCAGCAGTTTATGGACCCTAGCGGGAGCCGAGCAGTACTTC.

The chain is built from TRBV7-3 and TRBJ2-3, with TRBD1 matching 8 bases. Losses at the gene ends were 6 bases for V and 2 bases for J; bases not matched to a gene: 4. The CDR3 extends over 14 amino acids. Germline lookup yields CDR1 SGHTA and CDR2 FQGTGA. CDR3 region: CASSRTGTTDTQYF. Written as DNA, the CDR3 is TGTGCCAGCAGTAGGACAGGGACCACAGATACGCAGTATTTT.

This clone appeared once. The chain combines TRBV7-9 with TRBJ2-7, with D possibly TRBD1 on 6 matching bases. The CDR3 has 14 amino acids. Germline V gene sequence: CDR1 SEHNR, CDR2 FQNEAQ (reference sequence). V dropped 4 bases and J dropped 1 base, with 11 bases sitting between them. The CDR3 protein is CASSYGQLSYEQYF. The CDR3 DNA reads as TGTGCCAGCAGCTACGGACAGTTATCCTACGAGCAGTACTTC.

This clone is a singleton in its sample. V is TRBV19 and J is TRBJ2-3, with 7 bases lining up with TRBD1. The V gene's germline CDR1 is LNHDA and CDR2 SQIVND (reference sequence). With 6 bases clipped from V and 4 bases from J, the junction kept 13 bases outside the gene matches. The CDR3 sequence is 16 residues long. CDR3 nucleotide sequence: TGTGCCAGTAGCCCCATGACAGGGATTGGGGCAGATACGCAGTATTTT. Amino acid sequence: CASSPMTGIGADTQYF.

The chain links TRBV28 to TRBJ2-1; D is possibly TRBD2 (6 bases). V lost 4 bases, J lost 0 bases, and 25 bases lay in between. Looked up from germline, CDR1 is MDHEN and CDR2 is SYDVKM. The CDR3 runs 20 residues. The CDR3, as DNA: TGTGCCAGCAGTTCATCCGCCGTCGGGAGTTCGCACAGCTCCTACAATGAGCAGTTCTTC. Its translation is CASSSSAVGSSHSSYNEQFF.

This sequence joins TRBV19 and TRBJ1-5; D uncertain. Per the germline V gene, CDR1 is LNHDA and CDR2 is SQIVND (reference sequence). This CDR3 has 15 amino acids. V was trimmed by 0 bases and J by 4 bases, leaving 10 bases between them. The CDR3 nucleotides read TGTGCCAGTAGTATAGAGGGAGGACGGAATCAGCCCCAGCATTTT. As protein: CASSIEGGRNQPQHF.

This rearrangement joins TRBV28 to TRBJ2-3, with no clear D. V gave up 3 bases and J gave up 3 bases, with 13 bases separating them. Germline assignment: CDR1 MDHEN and CDR2 SYDVKM. This CDR3 is 15 amino acids long. The CDR3 sequence is CASSFSKGGTDTQYF. CDR3 nucleotides: TGTGCCAGCAGTTTTTCGAAGGGTGGGACAGATACGCAGTATTTT.